These T cell receptor beta chains were read from a single sample in a study of T-cell reconstitution after alpha-beta-depleted transplantation in children. TCRdb reprocessed the PCR reads with MiXCR, giving one entry per CDR3 protein. The profile covers around 960,000 distinct CDR3 sequences, with around 30% appearing a single time and roughly 28% taken by the ten largest. Specimen: PBMCs, mostly from graft donor cells, collected 360 days after TCRalphabeta/CD19-depleted stem cell transplant. The source of these receptors is a boy under three years old who had a stem cell transplant for SCID, so the T cells may come from the graft donor. CDR3s include the opening cysteine and the closing phenylalanine or tryptophan. Each record gives: J gene, D gene, V gene, clone size, CDR3 length, CDR3 DNA, CDR3 protein. The D gene is left open where the match is weak. The listing skips clone size in some rows; elsewhere it reads once, few, many or a size class.

J gene: TRBJ2-7
D gene: -
V gene: TRBV2
clone size: -
CDR3 length: 16
CDR3 DNA: TGTGCCAGCAGTGAATGGGCGGGGAGTAGCTCCTACGAGCAGTACTTC
CDR3 protein: CASSEWAGSSSYEQYF

J gene: TRBJ2-7
D gene: -
V gene: TRBV2
clone size: -
CDR3 length: 13
CDR3 DNA: TGTGCCAGCAGCCCGGACGGGGACTACGAGCAGTACTTC
CDR3 protein: CASSPDGDYEQYF

J gene: TRBJ2-7
D gene: -
V gene: TRBV4-2
clone size: few
CDR3 length: 15
CDR3 DNA: TGTGCCAGCAGCCAAACAAGTGTAGAGGCCTACGAGCAGTACTTC
CDR3 protein: CASSQTSVEAYEQYF

J gene: TRBJ1-1
D gene: TRBD1
V gene: TRBV28
clone size: few
CDR3 length: 15
CDR3 DNA: TGTGCCAGCAGACCCGACAGGGGTTTGAACACTGAAGCTTTCTTT
CDR3 protein: CASRPDRGLNTEAFF

J gene: TRBJ1-1
D gene: -
V gene: TRBV18
clone size: few
CDR3 length: 15
CDR3 DNA: TGTGCCAGCTCACCAGGGGGTTCCCTGAACACTGAAGCTTTCTTT
CDR3 protein: CASSPGGSLNTEAFF

J gene: TRBJ2-3
D gene: -
V gene: TRBV12-3/TRBV12-4
clone size: many
CDR3 length: 15
CDR3 DNA: TGTGCCAGCAGGGCCATCGGGGCAGGAGCAGATACGCAGTATTTT
CDR3 protein: CASRAIGAGADTQYF

J gene: TRBJ2-5
D gene: -
V gene: TRBV28
clone size: -
CDR3 length: 16
CDR3 DNA: TGTGCCAGCAGTTTCCCGAAACCGACAGGCCAAGAGACCCAGTACTTC
CDR3 protein: CASSFPKPTGQETQYF

J gene: TRBJ2-7
D gene: -
V gene: TRBV12-3/TRBV12-4
clone size: few
CDR3 length: 17
CDR3 DNA: TGTGCCAGCAGTTTAAGTGGGACATTCGGGACTATGGACGAGCAGTACTTC
CDR3 protein: CASSLSGTFGTMDEQYF

J gene: TRBJ2-3
D gene: TRBD1
V gene: TRBV2
clone size: -
CDR3 length: 13
CDR3 DNA: TGTGCCAGCCGGGACAGGGGTTATAATACGCAGTATTTT
CDR3 protein: CASRDRGYNTQYF

J gene: TRBJ2-6
D gene: -
V gene: TRBV4-2
clone size: once
CDR3 length: 16
CDR3 DNA: TGTGCCAGCAGCCAAGATCTGGGGCCTTGGGCCAACGTCCTGACTTTC
CDR3 protein: CASSQDLGPWANVLTF

J gene: TRBJ1-1
D gene: -
V gene: TRBV18
clone size: few
CDR3 length: 13
CDR3 DNA: TGTGCCAGCTCAGGCAGGGTTGACACTGAAGCTTTCTTT
CDR3 protein: CASSGRVDTEAFF

J gene: TRBJ2-3
D gene: TRBD1
V gene: TRBV4-2
clone size: -
CDR3 length: 16
CDR3 DNA: TGTGCCAGCAGCCAAACCTGGACAGGGGGTACTGATACGCAGTATTTT
CDR3 protein: CASSQTWTGGTDTQYF

J gene: TRBJ1-5
D gene: -
V gene: TRBV12-3/TRBV12-4
clone size: -
CDR3 length: 12
CDR3 DNA: TGTGCCAGCAGTTTATGGCATCAGCCCCAGCATTTT
CDR3 protein: CASSLWHQPQHF

J gene: TRBJ2-7
D gene: -
V gene: TRBV6-2/TRBV6-3
clone size: -
CDR3 length: 17
CDR3 DNA: TGTGCCAGCAGTTACTCGAAGAGGGCAGGGCGATTCCACGAGCAGTACTTC
CDR3 protein: CASSYSKRAGRFHEQYF

J gene: TRBJ1-5
D gene: TRBD1
V gene: TRBV28
clone size: few
CDR3 length: 14
CDR3 DNA: TGTGCCAGCACCTCCTACAGGGGCGATCAGCCCCAGCATTTT
CDR3 protein: CASTSYRGDQPQHF

J gene: TRBJ2-7
D gene: TRBD1
V gene: TRBV28
clone size: few
CDR3 length: 13
CDR3 DNA: TGTGCCGTCCGGGACAGGGGACCCTACGAGCAGTACTTC
CDR3 protein: CAVRDRGPYEQYF

J gene: TRBJ1-5
D gene: TRBD1
V gene: TRBV30
clone size: -
CDR3 length: 14
CDR3 DNA: TGTGCCTGTTGGACAGGGATGGTTCCTCAGCCCCAGCATTTT
CDR3 protein: CACWTGMVPQPQHF

J gene: TRBJ2-1
D gene: -
V gene: TRBV20-1
clone size: -
CDR3 length: 15
CDR3 DNA: TGCAGTGCCCCCCCTCAGGGACGGGCTAACAATGAGCAGTTCTTC
CDR3 protein: CSAPPQGRANNEQFF

J gene: TRBJ1-4
D gene: -
V gene: TRBV7-9
clone size: few
CDR3 length: 15
CDR3 DNA: TGTGCCAGCAGCTTACGGGCAGGGTGGGAGGAAAAACTGTTTTTT
CDR3 protein: CASSLRAGWEEKLFF

J gene: TRBJ1-2
D gene: -
V gene: TRBV29-1
clone size: -
CDR3 length: 15
CDR3 DNA: TGCGGCGTAGATCCAGGGGCCGGCAGGGTCGATGGCTACACCTTC
CDR3 protein: CGVDPGAGRVDGYTF

J gene: TRBJ2-7
D gene: -
V gene: TRBV29-1
clone size: few
CDR3 length: 11
CDR3 DNA: TGCAGCGTTGGACTAGTCTACGAGCAGTACTTC
CDR3 protein: CSVGLVYEQYF

J gene: TRBJ2-3
D gene: -
V gene: TRBV6-5
clone size: -
CDR3 length: 14
CDR3 DNA: TGTGCCAGCAGTTACCGGCTAGCCCTAGATACGCAGTATTTT
CDR3 protein: CASSYRLALDTQYF

J gene: TRBJ2-1
D gene: TRBD2
V gene: TRBV29-1
clone size: -
CDR3 length: 14
CDR3 DNA: TGCAGCGTTGGGACTAGCGGGGGTCCAAATGAGCAGTTCTTC
CDR3 protein: CSVGTSGGPNEQFF

J gene: TRBJ2-5
D gene: -
V gene: TRBV28
clone size: few
CDR3 length: 20
CDR3 DNA: TGTGCCAGCAGTTTTTGGTGGGGGGCTCTCCCGGACTATCCCCGGGAGACCCAGTACTTC
CDR3 protein: CASSFWWGALPDYPRETQYF

J gene: TRBJ1-1
D gene: -
V gene: TRBV29-1
clone size: -
CDR3 length: 13
CDR3 DNA: TGCAGCTGCTCTACCCACCCTCAGGGATGGACTTTCTTT
CDR3 protein: CSCSTHPQGWTFF

J gene: TRBJ2-7
D gene: -
V gene: TRBV12-3/TRBV12-4
clone size: -
CDR3 length: 17
CDR3 DNA: TGTGCCAGCAGCCCGAAGGTGTTAGGGGTAGGCTCCTACGAGCAGTACTTC
CDR3 protein: CASSPKVLGVGSYEQYF

J gene: TRBJ2-3
D gene: TRBD2
V gene: TRBV24-1
clone size: few
CDR3 length: 16
CDR3 DNA: TGTGCCACCAGTGATTTAGCGGGGGGTAGTGTAGATACGCAGTATTTT
CDR3 protein: CATSDLAGGSVDTQYF

J gene: TRBJ2-3
D gene: TRBD2
V gene: TRBV11-1
clone size: -
CDR3 length: 19
CDR3 DNA: TGTGCCAGCAGCACGGGACTAGCGGGGGGTCCTGGAAGCACAGATACGCAGTATTTT
CDR3 protein: CASSTGLAGGPGSTDTQYF

J gene: TRBJ2-5
D gene: -
V gene: TRBV12-3/TRBV12-4
clone size: -
CDR3 length: 15
CDR3 DNA: TGTGCCAGCAGTTTGCGTATTGATTTTGGAGAGACCCAGTACTTC
CDR3 protein: CASSLRIDFGETQYF